These 23 T cell receptor beta chains came from one sample sequenced in a study of beta chain features in type 1 diabetes. The authors reverse transcribed all of the isolated RNA, so sequencing captured expressed TCRB transcripts. The repertoire was sequenced with immunoSEQ multiplex PCR; TCRdb's copy has only in-frame clones and lacks some. This repertoire shows about 930,000 clones, 17% found once; its top ten account for 0.02% to 0.025%. The sequenced sample consisted of naive CD4+ T cells from blood. The receptors were gathered from a woman aged 18-35 years in good health.

This sequence joins TRBV4-1 and TRBJ2-7; the D gene could be TRBD1 or TRBD2 (5 bases each). Germline-derived CDR1 and CDR2 are MGHRA and YSYEKL. V lost 0 bases, J lost 3 bases, and 24 bases lay in between. This CDR3 is built from 19 residues. The CDR3 here is CASSQEAPRAGTVGYEQYF. The CDR3 bases are TGCGCCAGCAGCCAAGAGGCCCCGCGTGCCGGGACGGTCGGCTACGAGCAGTACTTC.

This clone was detected a few times. The same CDR3 is also encoded by other DNA sequences in this sample. The chain uses TRBV18 and TRBJ2-5; maybe TRBD1 (6 bases). Per germline, CDR1 KGHSH and CDR2 LQKENI. V dropped 3 bases and J dropped 2 bases, with 7 bases sitting between them. The CDR3 extends over 13 amino acids. The CDR3 nucleotides read TGTGCCAGCTCACCGACAGGTCAAGAGACCCAGTACTTC. It yields the protein CASSPTGQETQYF. The whole variable domain, filled in from reference TRBV18 and TRBJ2-5, reads NAGVMQNPRHLVRRRGQEARLRCSPMKGHSHVYWYRQLPEEGLKFMVYLQKENIIDESGMPKERFSAEFPKEGPSILRIQQVVRGDSAAYFCASSPTGQETQYFGPGTRLLVL.

V is TRBV5-5 and J is TRBJ2-3; weak D call: TRBD2 (6 bases). Germline lookup yields CDR1 SGHKS and CDR2 YYEKEE (reference sequence). CDR3 length: 15 residues. Trimming pared 2 bases from V and 0 bases from J, leaving 10 bases between. This chain's CDR3 is CASSFEGTSTDTQYF. The DNA for the CDR3 is TGTGCCAGCAGCTTTGAGGGGACTAGCACAGATACGCAGTATTTT.

The V and J genes are TRBV6-5 and TRBJ2-5; D may be TRBD2 (5 bases). Germline assignment: CDR1 MNHEY and CDR2 SVGAGI. The V gene lost 2 bases and the J gene lost 1 base, with 8 bases spanning the gap. CDR3 length: 14 residues. This chain's CDR3 is CASSYGGGQETQYF. In DNA form, the CDR3 reads TGTGCCAGCAGTTACGGCGGAGGCCAAGAGACCCAGTACTTC.

This chain joins TRBV7-2 and TRBJ2-5; no clear D. Trimming took 2 bases from V and 2 from J, leaving 6 bases between them. CDR1 and CDR2 (germline): SGHTA, FQGNSA. This CDR3 is 13 amino acids long. DNA of the CDR3: TGTGCCAGCAGCTTAATCGCGCAAGAGACCCAGTACTTC. Residues: CASSLIAQETQYF.

This clone appeared a few times. The chain combines TRBV28 with TRBJ2-7, with 7 bases that match TRBD1. The CDR3 is 13 amino acids. V shed 6 bases and J 3 bases; nucleotides not matched to a gene: 5. Germline V lookup: CDR1 MDHEN, CDR2 SYDVKM. The CDR3 loop is CASRQGLVYEQYF. The CDR3 DNA follows: TGTGCCAGCAGACAGGGGCTGGTCTACGAGCAGTACTTC. Drawing the rest from reference TRBV28 and TRBJ2-7, the complete variable domain is DVKVTQSSRYLVKRTGEKVFLECVQDMDHENMFWYRQDPGLGLRLIYFSYDVKMKEKGDIPEGYSVSREKKERFSLILESASTNQTSMYLCASRQGLVYEQYFGPGTRLTVT.

This clone was counted a few times. The chain carries TRBV18 and TRBJ1-1; the match to TRBD1 covers 7 bases. The CDR3 is 16 residues long. V shed 3 bases and J 0 bases; nucleotides not matched to a gene: 7. Germline values: CDR1 KGHSH, CDR2 LQKENI. The CDR3 region has the DNA TGTGCCAGCTCACCCTACGTGGGACAGATGAACACTGAAGCTTTCTTT. As protein: CASSPYVGQMNTEAFF.

This chain uses TRBV5-1 with TRBJ1-2, with TRBD1 identical over 8 bases. The germline V gene encodes CDR1 SGHRS and CDR2 YFSETQ. The CDR3 loop spans 14 amino acids. With 3 bases clipped from V and 5 bases from J, the junction kept 6 bases outside the gene matches. The CDR3 spells CASSSGTGAYGYTF. CDR3 nucleotides: TGCGCCAGCAGCTCCGGGACAGGAGCATATGGCTACACCTTC.

The table lists this clone with a few counts. The chain carries TRBV5-1 and TRBJ2-7, with unresolved D. CDR1 is SGHRS and CDR2 is YFSETQ in the germline V gene. Trimming removed 1 base from V and 1 base from J, with 6 bases in between. The CDR3 loop spans 13 amino acids. CDR3 bases: TGCGCCAGCAGCTTGATGGGGTCCTACGAGCAGTACTTC. Its protein is CASSLMGSYEQYF.

This clone showed up just a few times. The J gene is TRBJ2-7, the V gene TRBV5-6, with D perhaps assigned TRBD1 or TRBD2 (5 bases each). CDR3 length: 13 amino acids. Germline V gives CDR1 SGHDT, CDR2 YYEEEE. V was trimmed by 4 bases and J by 3 bases, leaving 11 bases between them. The CDR3 DNA reads TGTGCCAGCAGCCGCCGGGACGGCTACGAGCAGTACTTC. This codes for CASSRRDGYEQYF.

This clone was seen a few times. The CDR3 bases are TGCGCCAGCAGCTTAGGACAGCACGGTCAGCCCCAGCATTTT. This encodes CASSLGQHGQPQHF. The chain recombines TRBV5-1 with TRBJ1-5, with a tentative D call TRBD1 (6 bases). The V gene lost 2 bases and the J gene lost 6 bases, with 12 bases spanning the gap. The CDR3 runs to 14 residues. Germline V lookup: CDR1 SGHRS, CDR2 YFSETQ.

The CDR3 sequence is CATSRDLGLGEQFF. DNA for the CDR3: TGTGCCACCAGCAGAGATCTAGGTTTGGGTGAGCAGTTCTTC. The chain combines TRBV15 with TRBJ2-1, with D unresolved. There are 14 residues in the CDR3. V dropped 0 bases and J dropped 9 bases, with 12 bases sitting between them. In germline, CDR1 is LNHNV, CDR2 YYDKDF (reference sequence).

This clone was detected a few times. The chain has TRBV4-3 and TRBJ2-1; no reliable D call. The germline gives CDR1 LGHNA, CDR2 YSLEER. Trimming took 4 bases from V and 0 from J, leaving 10 bases between them. The CDR3 is made up of 15 amino acids. CDR3 bases: TGCGCCAGCAGCCCCGACACTAACTCCTACAATGAGCAGTTCTTC. It codes for CASSPDTNSYNEQFF.

Concerning this clone itself: The same CDR3 can be traced to other DNA sequences in this sample. This chain connects TRBV28 to TRBJ2-3, with D unresolved. The length of the CDR3 is 12 residues. Per the germline V gene, CDR1 is MDHEN and CDR2 is SYDVKM. With 6 bases removed from V and 6 bases from J, the gap between germline ends came to 10 bases. The chain's CDR3 is CASSLTPDTQYF. For the CDR3, the DNA is TGTGCCAGCAGCCTGACCCCGGATACGCAGTATTTT.

V and J are TRBV28 and TRBJ2-3; 10 bases match TRBD1. The CDR3 covers 16 residues. The V and J ends lost 0 bases and 2 bases, in that order; junction bases with no gene match: 2. Per the germline V gene, CDR1 is MDHEN and CDR2 is SYDVKM. For the CDR3, the DNA is TGTGCCAGCAGTTTATGGGGGACAGGGGACACAGATACGCAGTATTTT. Translation gives CASSLWGTGDTDTQYF.

This chain links TRBV5-1 with TRBJ2-1; TRBD1 is a possible D gene (6 bases). The germline V gene encodes CDR1 SGHRS and CDR2 YFSETQ. The CDR3 extends over 17 amino acids. V was trimmed by 4 bases and J by 3 bases, leaving 20 bases between them. For the CDR3, the DNA is TGCGCCAGCAGCAAAGAAATGGGGGCTGCGGTCTACAATGAGCAGTTCTTC. It is translated as CASSKEMGAAVYNEQFF.

V and J are TRBV5-1 and TRBJ1-1, with D perhaps matching TRBD1 (5 bases). Germline lookup yields CDR1 SGHRS and CDR2 YFSETQ. Between the trimmed V and J ends, which lost 2 bases and 1 base, there was a span of 18 bases. The CDR3 contains 17 residues. The CDR3 is CASSFGAKENSNTEAFF. CDR3 in DNA: TGCGCCAGCAGCTTCGGGGCTAAGGAGAATTCGAACACTGAAGCTTTCTTT.

V is TRBV7-2 and J is TRBJ2-3, with 8 positions matching TRBD1. After removal of 1 base from V and 2 bases from J, the junction contained 2 bases not matched to a gene. Germline loops: CDR1 SGHTA, CDR2 FQGNSA. The length of the CDR3 is 15 residues. The CDR3 DNA reads TGTGCCAGCAGCTTAGGGACAGGGAACACAGATACGCAGTATTTT. Translated: CASSLGTGNTDTQYF.

A few counts support this clone. The rearrangement uses TRBV9 and TRBJ2-3, with TRBD2 matching over 13 bases. The CDR3 extends over 17 amino acids. V lost 0 bases and J lost 4; bases outside the gene matches: 5. CDR1 is SGDLS and CDR2 is YYNGEE in the germline V gene. The CDR3 sequence: CASSVVGLAGVADTQYF. The CDR3 nucleotides are TGTGCCAGCAGCGTAGTCGGACTAGCGGGAGTAGCAGATACGCAGTATTTT.

For the CDR3, the DNA is TGTGCCAGCAGCGTATCTCCCATCCATAGAAACTGGAGCTCCTACAATGAGCAGTTCTTC. It specifies CASSVSPIHRNWSSYNEQFF. This chain uses TRBV9 with TRBJ2-1; D gene ambiguous. Germline CDR1 is SGDLS and CDR2 is YYNGEE. V lost 1 base to trimming and J lost 0 bases, with 23 bases between them. The CDR3 is 20 amino acids.

The J gene is TRBJ2-2, the V gene TRBV7-9, with 9 bases identical to TRBD1. The ends lost 3 bases at V and 2 bases at J; junction bases unmatched: 7. Germline lookup yields CDR1 SEHNR and CDR2 FQNEAQ (reference sequence). The CDR3 contains 17 residues. The DNA of the CDR3 is TGTGCCAGCAGCTTCCGTCGGGGACAGGGTAACACCGGGGAGCTGTTTTTT. This sequence encodes CASSFRRGQGNTGELFF.

This clone was seen at least ten times. The chain combines TRBV14 with TRBJ2-4; D remains ambiguous. Trimming removed 4 bases at V and 5 bases at J, with 9 bases between. The CDR3 runs to 13 residues. In germline, CDR1 is SGHDN, CDR2 FVKESK. The chain's CDR3 is CASSPYRQNIQYF. CDR3 sequence (DNA): TGTGCCAGCAGCCCTTATCGCCAAAACATTCAGTACTTC.

This chain connects TRBV2 to TRBJ2-1; D call uncertain. V was pared by 10 bases and J by 4 bases, with 14 bases between. Per germline, CDR1 SNHLY and CDR2 FYNNEI. The CDR3 sequence is 13 residues long. Here the CDR3 reads CATKQSLYNEQFF. DNA of the CDR3: TGTGCCACAAAACAAAGCCTATACAATGAGCAGTTCTTC.